Below, 11 T cell receptor beta chains from the same sample are listed, as sequenced in a study of a mutant IDH1 vaccine in newly diagnosed glioma. The repertoire was sequenced with immunoSEQ multiplex PCR; TCRdb's copy has only in-frame clones and lacks some. Of around 56,000 clones listed, 70% to 90% are singletons. No antigen is known for these receptors. This sample's time point: week 5, during vaccination. Mutant IDH1 20-mer peptide, at 300 ug, made up each vaccine dose, with topical imiquimod. This specimen was PBMCs, taken from a glioma patient whose treatment included an IDH1 peptide vaccine. These receptors originate from a man aged 25 to 45 with glioma.

This clone has more than one count but fewer than ten. The chain combines TRBV2 with TRBJ1-1; 7 bases match TRBD1. The germline gives CDR1 SNHLY, CDR2 FYNNEI. The CDR3 covers 15 residues. J lost 5 bases, V lost 4 bases, and 10 bases had no gene match. CDR3 in amino acids: CASSARRGRGTEAFF. CDR3 bases: TGTGCCAGCAGTGCAAGAAGGGGGCGAGGGACTGAAGCTTTCTTT.

The rearrangement links TRBV5-1 to TRBJ1-6, with 7 positions matching TRBD1. CDR1 SGHRS and CDR2 YFSETQ come from the germline V gene. The CDR3 is 17 residues long. V shed 4 bases and J 7 bases; nucleotides not matched to a gene: 14. CDR3 nucleotide sequence: TGCGCCAGCAGCGGCTCCCAGGGGACAGCTTCAAATTCACCCCTCCACTTT. This gives the protein CASSGSQGTASNSPLHF.

The gene calls are TRBV6-5 and TRBJ1-6; D gene uncertain. Germline V gene lookup returns CDR1 MNHEY and CDR2 SVGAGI. This CDR3 has 16 residues. With 4 bases removed from V and 7 bases from J, the gap between germline ends came to 17 bases. CDR3 amino acids: CASSSHGEGTNSPLHF. CDR3 coding DNA: TGTGCCAGCAGTTCCCACGGGGAGGGTACGAATTCACCCCTCCACTTT.

V usage is TRBV19 and J usage is TRBJ1-2, with D perhaps TRBD1 (5 bases). The CDR3 is made up of 15 amino acids. Between the trimmed V and J ends, which lost 5 bases and 4 bases, there was a span of 17 bases. Germline V gives CDR1 LNHDA, CDR2 SQIVND (reference sequence). CDR3 protein: CASSAPGTNTYGYTF. Written as DNA, the CDR3 is TGTGCCAGTAGTGCTCCCGGGACCAATACCTATGGCTACACCTTC. Combining the CDR3 with reference TRBV19 and TRBJ1-2 gives the whole variable domain DGGITQSPKYLFRKEGQNVTLSCEQNLNHDAMYWYRQDPGQGLRLIYYSQIVNDFQKGDIAEGYSVSREKKESFPLTVTSAQKNPTAFYLCASSAPGTNTYGYTFGSGTRLTVV.

The rearrangement joins TRBV19 to TRBJ2-7, with TRBD2 identical over 8 bases. This CDR3 comprises 14 residues. The V gene end was trimmed by 5 bases and the J gene end by 3 bases; junction bases not matched to a gene: 6. From germline, CDR1 is LNHDA and CDR2 SQIVND (reference sequence). For the CDR3, the DNA is TGTGCCAGTAGTGCCGGGACTAGAGTCTACGAGCAGTACTTC. Encoded protein: CASSAGTRVYEQYF.

This sequence joins TRBV5-6 and TRBJ2-7; 9 bases map to TRBD1. The V gene's germline CDR1 is SGHDT and CDR2 YYEEEE. There are 15 residues in the CDR3. Trimming at V came to 4 bases and at J to 3 bases, leaving 8 bases not matched to a gene. CDR3 coding DNA: TGTGCCAGCAGCGGAGGACAGGGGAGGATCTACGAGCAGTACTTC. Translation: CASSGGQGRIYEQYF.

The chain uses TRBV6-5 and TRBJ2-5; 7 bases are shared with TRBD1. This CDR3 region has 14 residues. Germline trimming cut 5 bases from V and 5 bases from J; bases unmatched to any gene: 8. Germline lookup yields CDR1 MNHEY and CDR2 SVGAGI. The CDR3 loop reads CASSPRTGQETQYF. CDR3 nucleotides: TGTGCCAGCAGTCCGAGGACAGGTCAGGAGACCCAGTACTTC.

The chain is built from TRBV6-1 and TRBJ1-4; 7 bases fit TRBD1. After removal of 3 bases from V and 2 bases from J, the junction contained 6 bases not matched to a gene. This CDR3 spans 16 amino acids. Germline CDR1 and CDR2: MNHNS and SASEGT. The CDR3 region is CASSDRQGTTNEKLFF. The CDR3 DNA follows: TGTGCCAGCAGTGATAGACAGGGAACTACTAATGAAAAACTGTTTTTT.

This clone was found once. The rearrangement uses TRBV28 and TRBJ2-3, with 9 bases identical to TRBD2. Per the germline V gene, CDR1 is MDHEN and CDR2 is SYDVKM. Losses at the gene ends were 10 bases for V and 4 bases for J; bases not matched to a gene: 12. CDR3 length equals 15 residues. CDR3 DNA: TGTGCCACCAGAGAGCGGGGGGCGTGGTCAGATACGCAGTATTTT. Translation: CATRERGAWSDTQYF.

The genes are TRBV6-6 and TRBJ1-6, with D perhaps matching TRBD1 (5 bases). The CDR3 covers 16 residues. Trimming removed 5 bases at V and 7 bases at J, with 18 bases between. Germline V gene lookup returns CDR1 MNHNY and CDR2 SVGAGI (reference sequence). This CDR3 is CASSPPRQWGNSPLHF. The CDR3 nucleotides read TGTGCCAGCAGTCCGCCTCGACAGTGGGGGAATTCACCCCTCCACTTT.

The chain has TRBV7-8 and TRBJ2-1; 7 nucleotides line up with TRBD1. The CDR3 totals 13 residues. Trimming at V came to 1 base and at J to 6 bases, leaving 0 bases not matched to a gene. Germline CDR1 SGHVS, CDR2 FQNEAQ. CDR3 region: CASSLDRGNEQFF. In DNA form, the CDR3 reads TGTGCCAGCAGCTTAGACAGGGGCAATGAGCAGTTCTTC. The variable domain in full, with the rest retrieved from reference TRBV7-8 and TRBJ2-1, is GAGVSQSPRYKVAKRGQDVALRCDPISGHVSLFWYQQALGQGPEFLTYFQNEAQLDKSGLPSDRFFAERPEGSVSTLKIQRTQQEDSAVYLCASSLDRGNEQFFGPGTRLTVL.